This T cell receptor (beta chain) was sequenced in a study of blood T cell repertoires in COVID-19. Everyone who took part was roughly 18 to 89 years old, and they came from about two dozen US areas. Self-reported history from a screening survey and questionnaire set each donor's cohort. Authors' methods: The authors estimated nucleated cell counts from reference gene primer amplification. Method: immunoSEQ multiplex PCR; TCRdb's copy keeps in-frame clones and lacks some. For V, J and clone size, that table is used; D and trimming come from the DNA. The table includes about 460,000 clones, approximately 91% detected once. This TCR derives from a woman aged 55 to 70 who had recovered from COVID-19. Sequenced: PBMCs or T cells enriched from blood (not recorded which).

CDR3 sequence (DNA): TGTGCCAGCAGCCAAGCCAGGACTAGCGGGGGGGCTGTGGATACGCAGTATTTT. Its protein product is CASSQARTSGGAVDTQYF. The chain has TRBV14 and TRBJ2-3; 15 bases line up with TRBD2. Per the germline V gene, CDR1 is SGHDN and CDR2 is FVKESK. This CDR3 spans 18 amino acids. V shed 1 base and J 6 bases; nucleotides not matched to a gene: 8.